This T cell receptor beta chain is from a study of blood T cells in healthy people across ages. The germline V gene has CDR1 KGHDR and CDR2 SFDVKD. The CDR3 is 14 amino acids. For the second PCR, which ran for 7 to 11 cycles, a sample-barcoded 5' primer and a J-beta primer mix were used. Each cDNA molecule was tagged by a template-switch adaptor with 12 random nucleotides. Per-sample output comprised a minimum of 2.5 million paired-end reads containing CDR3. TCRdb analysed the 5' RACE reads with MiXCR anew, one entry per CDR3 protein. The table lists more than 650,000 distinct CDR3 sequences, 20% to 30% of them singletons. Only a few counts were recorded for this clonotype. This sample was also put to use in a study of T cells of mothers and their children. From that second work: Similar thymic selection effects on TCR recombination output appear in pairs, both related and unrelated. The study found slightly higher but non-significant overlap in related versus unrelated mother-child pairs.

The TCR originated in a boy aged 5 to 17 in good health. Sequencing was done on a sample of blood. This rearrangement joins TRBV24-1 to TRBJ2-5; tentative D call: TRBD1 (5 bases). The J call may be faulty, since TRBJ2-1 better matches the DNA end. CDR3 protein: CATSGQGEVNEQFF. The DNA of the CDR3 is TGTGCCACCAGCGGACAAGGTGAGGTCAATGAGCAGTTCTTC.